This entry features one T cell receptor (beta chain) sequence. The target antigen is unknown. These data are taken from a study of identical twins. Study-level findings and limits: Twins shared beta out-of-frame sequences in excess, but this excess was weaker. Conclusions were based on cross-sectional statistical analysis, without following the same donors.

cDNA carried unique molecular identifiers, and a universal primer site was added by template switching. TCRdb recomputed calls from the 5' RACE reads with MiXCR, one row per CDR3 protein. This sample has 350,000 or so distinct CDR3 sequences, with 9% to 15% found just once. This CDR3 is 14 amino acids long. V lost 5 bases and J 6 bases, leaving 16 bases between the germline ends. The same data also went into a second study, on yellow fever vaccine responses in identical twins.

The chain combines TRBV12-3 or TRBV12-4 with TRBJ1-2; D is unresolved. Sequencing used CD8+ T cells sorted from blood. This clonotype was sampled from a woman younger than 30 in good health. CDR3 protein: CASSARGVGDGYTF. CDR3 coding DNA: TGTGCCAGCAGTGCCCGCGGGGTCGGAGATGGCTACACCTTC.